In this sample, the clone carrying this T cell receptor (beta chain) turned up a few times. Its antigen remains unknown. The missing CDR3 end, 3 residues past where the read stops, is filled in from the germline J gene. Each donor provided about 5 to 9 ml of heparinized whole blood. Germline values: CDR1 LNHDA, CDR2 SQIVND (reference sequence). CDR3 size: 17 residues. The V gene lost 2 bases and the J gene lost 7 bases, with 18 bases spanning the gap. These data are taken from a study of T cell clonality in common variable immunodeficiency. CVID and control samples used equivalent genomic DNA input. The data were produced by immunoSEQ multiplex PCR, yet TCRdb's version contains in-frame clones alone and is incomplete. The table lists fewer than 35,000 clones, with no singletons. Whole-study results and caveats: In common variable immunodeficiency, TCR beta chains reportedly carried fewer deletions and N-nucleotide insertions. Repertoire-complication correlations in CVID were limited by patient heterogeneity.

The sequenced sample was peripheral blood mononuclear cells. This sequence was found in a human donor with common variable immunodeficiency. V gene TRBV19 combines with J gene TRBJ1-6; D unclear. The covered CDR3 bases are TGTGCCAGTAGTATAACGGGGAGCAGTCTGATGAATTCACCC. Translating gives CASSITGSSLMNSP. The CDR3 in its entirety is CASSITGSSLMNSPLHF.